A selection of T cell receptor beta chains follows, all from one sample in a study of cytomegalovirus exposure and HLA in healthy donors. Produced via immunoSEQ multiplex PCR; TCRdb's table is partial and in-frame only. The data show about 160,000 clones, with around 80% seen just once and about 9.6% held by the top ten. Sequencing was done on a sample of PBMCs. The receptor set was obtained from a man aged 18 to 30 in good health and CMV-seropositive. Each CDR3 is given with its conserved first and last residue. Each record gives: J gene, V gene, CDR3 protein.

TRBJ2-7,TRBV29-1,CSVVGVGLSYEQYF
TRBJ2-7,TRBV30,CAWSVRQNEQYF
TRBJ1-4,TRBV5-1,CASSSQGAEKLFF
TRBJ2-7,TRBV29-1,CSVPGTVDYEQYF
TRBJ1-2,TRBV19,CASRTMDQGNYGYTF
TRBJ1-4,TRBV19,CASRSVGENEKLFF
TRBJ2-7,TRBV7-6,CASSPLAGGSVYEQYF
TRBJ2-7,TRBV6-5,CARRGLTPYYEQYF
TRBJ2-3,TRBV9,CASSVDTSGGRTDTQYF
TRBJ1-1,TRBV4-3,CASSQDLNDRGVVNTEAFF
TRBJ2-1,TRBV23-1,CASSQSRNLGQGYNEQFF
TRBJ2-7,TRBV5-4,CASSRDRTYEQYF
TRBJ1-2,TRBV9,CASSVAGGDYGYTF
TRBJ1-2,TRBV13,CASSLFDYGYTF
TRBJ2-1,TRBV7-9,CASSFSGRSGNEQFF
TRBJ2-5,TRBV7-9,CASSPPYREGETQYF
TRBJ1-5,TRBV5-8,CASRLNYNLNQPQHF